A single sample gave rise to the 21 T cell receptor beta chains below, sequenced in a study of cytomegalovirus exposure and HLA in healthy donors. Amplification used 60 Vbeta primers and 13 Jbeta primers. Repertoires were generated with immunoSEQ multiplex PCR, while TCRdb's copy carries only in-frame clones and drops some. Among some 150,000 clones listed, over 70% were seen once. Sequencing input: PBMCs. Every receptor here comes from a woman aged 40 to 50 in good health and CMV-seropositive.

The chain links TRBV7-9 to TRBJ2-5; 8 bases agree with TRBD2. The end of the DNA fits TRBJ2-7 better, so the J call may be wrong. Germline V lookup: CDR1 SEHNR, CDR2 FQNEAQ (reference sequence). The CDR3 has 15 residues. CDR3 sequence reads: CASSLSGAMTYEQYF. DNA of the CDR3: TGTGCCAGCAGCCTTAGCGGGGCCATGACCTACGAGCAGTACTTC.

As DNA, the CDR3 is TGCGCCAGCGGTTCATACCGGGACAGGGCTTATGGCTACACCTTC. It specifies CASGSYRDRAYGYTF. V usage is TRBV4-1 and J usage is TRBJ1-2; 9 bases agree with TRBD1. The CDR3 extends over 15 amino acids. CDR1 is MGHRA and CDR2 is YSYEKL in the germline V gene. Germline trimming cut 8 bases from V and 5 bases from J; bases unmatched to any gene: 12.

The gene calls are TRBV7-2 and TRBJ2-7, with D perhaps TRBD2 (5 bases). The CDR3 runs 15 residues. Germline V lookup: CDR1 SGHTA, CDR2 FQGNSA. Trimming cost V 1 base and J 5 bases, with 15 bases left between them. The DNA for the CDR3 is TGTGCCAGCAGCTTAGTCGGTGCTAGCATCCACGAGCAGTACTTC. Its translation is CASSLVGASIHEQYF.

This chain connects TRBV28 to TRBJ2-3, with a tentative D call TRBD2 (7 bases). This CDR3 comprises 14 residues. Germline V gives CDR1 MDHEN, CDR2 SYDVKM. V shed 9 bases and J shed 2 bases, with 15 bases lying between them. The CDR3 protein is CASREGGATDTQYF. Written as DNA, the CDR3 is TGTGCCAGTCGAGAGGGGGGGGCCACAGATACGCAGTATTTT. Combining the CDR3 with reference TRBV28 and TRBJ2-3 gives the whole variable domain DVKVTQSSRYLVKRTGEKVFLECVQDMDHENMFWYRQDPGLGLRLIYFSYDVKMKEKGDIPEGYSVSREKKERFSLILESASTNQTSMYLCASREGGATDTQYFGPGTRLTVL.

The sample holds one count of this clone. The gene calls are TRBV7-9 and TRBJ2-1; 7 bases line up with TRBD1. CDR1 is SEHNR and CDR2 is FQNEAQ in the germline V gene (reference sequence). The CDR3 runs 12 residues. Trimming removed 5 bases from V and 9 bases from J; junction bases left unmatched: 4. The chain's CDR3 is CASSDREGEQFF. CDR3 coding DNA: TGTGCCAGCAGCGACAGGGAAGGTGAGCAGTTCTTC.

The rearrangement joins TRBV28 to TRBJ1-2, with 9 bases fitting TRBD1. With V trimmed by 6 bases and J by 8 bases, 7 bases remained unmatched. This CDR3 has 13 residues. The V gene's germline CDR1 is MDHEN and CDR2 SYDVKM. Here the CDR3 reads CASSVLGTGGYTF. In nucleotides, the CDR3 is TGTGCCAGCAGCGTACTTGGGACAGGGGGCTACACCTTC.

The CDR3 nucleotides read TGTGCCAGCTCACCAACAGCTACCTACGAGCAGTACTTC. This encodes CASSPTATYEQYF. V and J are TRBV18 and TRBJ2-7; D gene uncertain. CDR1 KGHSH and CDR2 LQKENI come from the germline V gene. V lost 2 bases to trimming and J lost 2 bases, with 7 bases between them. CDR3 size: 13 residues.

V usage is TRBV18 and J usage is TRBJ2-7; 7 bases agree with TRBD1. Trimming removed 5 bases from V and 3 bases from J; junction bases left unmatched: 7. Germline CDR1 KGHSH, CDR2 LQKENI. The CDR3 is 14 residues long. The CDR3 is CASSGMGQNYEQYF. CDR3 DNA: TGTGCCAGCTCAGGCATGGGACAGAACTACGAGCAGTACTTC.

This clone showed up just a few times. The V call is TRBV19, the J call TRBJ1-6; D perhaps matches TRBD1 (5 bases). Germline assignment: CDR1 LNHDA and CDR2 SQIVND (reference sequence). Trimming took off 1 base at V and 7 bases at J, with 8 bases between the two ends. The length of the CDR3 is 14 residues. CDR3 sequence reads: CASSIARENSPLHF. The CDR3 bases are TGTGCCAGTAGTATAGCCAGGGAAAATTCACCCCTCCACTTT.

The rearrangement uses TRBV2 and TRBJ1-6; TRBD1 agrees at 9 bases. The junction had 3 bases not matched to a gene; V was cut back by 4 bases and J by 5 bases. The germline CDR1 and CDR2 sequences are SNHLY and FYNNEI. There are 15 residues in the CDR3. CDR3 in amino acids: CASSAGQGNNSPLHF. CDR3 bases: TGTGCCAGCAGTGCGGGACAGGGAAATAATTCACCCCTCCACTTT.

This chain links TRBV15 with TRBJ1-1, with D possibly matching TRBD1 (5 bases). CDR3 length: 11 amino acids. V lost 8 bases and J 4 bases, leaving 8 bases between the germline ends. Germline CDR1 is LNHNV and CDR2 is YYDKDF (reference sequence). CDR3 bases: TGTGCCACCGGGGGGACCACTGAAGCTTTCTTT. This sequence encodes CATGGTTEAFF.

The chain recombines TRBV28 with TRBJ2-5, with 8 bases aligning to TRBD2. With 9 bases clipped from V and 2 bases from J, the junction kept 8 bases outside the gene matches. Germline CDR1 is MDHEN and CDR2 is SYDVKM. The CDR3 runs 14 residues. CDR3 in amino acids: CASSRGGPQETQYF. The CDR3 bases are TGTGCCAGTTCCCGGGGGGGTCCTCAAGAGACCCAGTACTTC.

V usage is TRBV5-6 and J usage is TRBJ2-3, with D tentatively TRBD1 (6 bases). CDR3 length: 17 amino acids. The germline V gene encodes CDR1 SGHDT and CDR2 YYEEEE. V was cut by 0 bases and J by 0 bases, with 14 bases left in between. The DNA for the CDR3 is TGTGCCAGCAGCTTGGTAGTGGGGGCCACTAGCACAGATACGCAGTATTTT. Translating gives CASSLVVGATSTDTQYF. Together with reference TRBV5-6 and TRBJ2-3, the CDR3 gives the full variable domain: DAGVTQSPTHLIKTRGQQVTLRCSPKSGHDTVSWYQQALGQGPQFIFQYYEEEERQRGNFPDRFSGHQFPNYSSELNVNALLLGDSALYLCASSLVVGATSTDTQYFGPGTRLTVL.

With regard to this clone: Other DNA sequences within the sample encode an identical CDR3. The rearrangement uses TRBV5-1 and TRBJ2-7, with a possible D match to TRBD1 (6 bases). CDR3 length: 15 residues. The V gene lost 0 bases and the J gene lost 0 bases, with 10 bases spanning the gap. Germline V gives CDR1 SGHRS, CDR2 YFSETQ. CDR3 sequence (DNA): TGCGCCAGCAGCTTGGGGCAGGGGAGCTCCTACGAGCAGTACTTC. Translated: CASSLGQGSSYEQYF.

The V gene is TRBV7-9, the J gene TRBJ1-4; D gene unclear. V dropped 0 bases and J dropped 5 bases, with 10 bases sitting between them. The CDR3 runs 15 residues. Germline loops: CDR1 SEHNR, CDR2 FQNEAQ (reference sequence). CDR3 sequence: CASSLAFRINEKLFF. The CDR3, as DNA: TGTGCCAGCAGCTTAGCGTTCAGGATAAATGAAAAACTGTTTTTT.

V gene TRBV19 combines with J gene TRBJ2-2; 10 positions match TRBD1. J gave up 5 bases and V 4 bases, and 7 bases lay outside the gene matches. The CDR3 contains 16 residues. CDR1 is LNHDA and CDR2 is SQIVND in the germline V gene (reference sequence). The CDR3 loop reads CASSNRQGARTGELFF. The CDR3 DNA reads as TGTGCCAGTAGTAACCGACAGGGGGCGCGTACCGGGGAGCTGTTTTTT.

This chain joins TRBV6-6 and TRBJ2-5; D perhaps matches TRBD2 (5 bases). Trimming took 8 bases from V and 5 from J, leaving 15 bases between them. The CDR3 loop spans 13 amino acids. Germline CDR1 is MNHNY and CDR2 is SVGAGI (reference sequence). The CDR3: CASEGSSGETQYF. Written as DNA, the CDR3 is TGTGCCAGCGAGGGTAGTTCTGGGGAGACCCAGTACTTC.

The V call is TRBV7-2, the J call TRBJ2-5, with a possible D match to TRBD2 (6 bases). The germline V gene encodes CDR1 SGHTA and CDR2 FQGNSA. Trimming removed 10 bases from V and 5 bases from J, with 14 bases in between. The CDR3 extends over 12 amino acids. The DNA of the CDR3 is TGTGCCATTACGACTAGTGTGGAGACCCAGTACTTC. This sequence encodes CAITTSVETQYF. Full variable domain (outside the CDR3, taken from reference TRBV7-2 and TRBJ2-5): GAGVSQSPSNKVTEKGKDVELRCDPISGHTALYWYRQSLGQGLEFLIYFQGNSAPDKSGLPSDRFSAERTGGSVSTLTIQRTQQEDSAVYLCAITTSVETQYFGPGTRLLVL.

V and J are TRBV19 and TRBJ1-5; unclear D gene. CDR1 and CDR2 from the germline V gene are LNHDA and SQIVND (reference sequence). Between the trimmed V and J ends, which lost 3 bases and 11 bases, there was a span of 17 bases. The CDR3 runs to 14 residues. CDR3 coding DNA: TGTGCCAGTAGTATGGGGTCCCCGGGCGGGACCCAGCATTTT. It translates to CASSMGSPGGTQHF.

For this clone: A junction end diverges from the germline sequence, so it may reflect a read error. The gene calls are TRBV2 and TRBJ2-2; 7 bases map to TRBD1. The CDR3 consists of 16 residues. Germline V gives CDR1 SNHLY, CDR2 FYNNEI. The CDR3 sequence is CASREDSGQFTGELFF. In nucleotides, the CDR3 is TGTGCCAGCAGGGAAGACTCGGGACAGTTCACCGGGGAGCTGTTTTTT.

V gene TRBV19 combines with J gene TRBJ2-5, with D perhaps TRBD2 (5 bases). Germline V gene lookup returns CDR1 LNHDA and CDR2 SQIVND (reference sequence). V gave up 5 bases and J gave up 5 bases, with 24 bases separating them. The CDR3 spans 17 residues. The CDR3 sequence is CASSSRPVRGTYETQYF. The CDR3 DNA is TGTGCCAGTAGTTCCCGCCCCGTCCGGGGTACATACGAGACCCAGTACTTC. Together with reference TRBV19 and TRBJ2-5, the CDR3 gives the full variable domain: DGGITQSPKYLFRKEGQNVTLSCEQNLNHDAMYWYRQDPGQGLRLIYYSQIVNDFQKGDIAEGYSVSREKKESFPLTVTSAQKNPTAFYLCASSSRPVRGTYETQYFGPGTRLLVL.